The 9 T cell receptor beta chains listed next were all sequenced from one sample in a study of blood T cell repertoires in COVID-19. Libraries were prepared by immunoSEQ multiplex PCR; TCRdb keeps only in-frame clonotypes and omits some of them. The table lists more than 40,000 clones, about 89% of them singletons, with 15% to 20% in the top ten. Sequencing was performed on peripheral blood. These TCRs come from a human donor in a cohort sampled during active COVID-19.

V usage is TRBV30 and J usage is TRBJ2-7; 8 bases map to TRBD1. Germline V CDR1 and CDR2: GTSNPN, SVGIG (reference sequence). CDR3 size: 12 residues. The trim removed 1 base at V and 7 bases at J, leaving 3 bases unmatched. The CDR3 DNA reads TGTGCCTGGAGTGGAGGGGACAGGGAGCAGTACTTC. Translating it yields CAWSGGDREQYF.

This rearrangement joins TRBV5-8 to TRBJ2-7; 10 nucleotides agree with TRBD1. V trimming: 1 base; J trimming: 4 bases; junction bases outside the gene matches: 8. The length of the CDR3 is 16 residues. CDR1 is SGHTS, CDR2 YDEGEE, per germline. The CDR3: CASSLRSGQGWYEQYF. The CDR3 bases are TGTGCCAGCAGCTTGAGATCGGGACAGGGGTGGTACGAGCAGTACTTC. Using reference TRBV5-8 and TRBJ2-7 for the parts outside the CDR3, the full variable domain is EAGVTQSPTHLIKTRGQQATLRCSPISGHTSVYWYQQALGLGLQFLLWYDEGEERNRGNFPPRFSGRQFPNYSSELNVNALELEDSALYLCASSLRSGQGWYEQYFGPGTRLTVT.

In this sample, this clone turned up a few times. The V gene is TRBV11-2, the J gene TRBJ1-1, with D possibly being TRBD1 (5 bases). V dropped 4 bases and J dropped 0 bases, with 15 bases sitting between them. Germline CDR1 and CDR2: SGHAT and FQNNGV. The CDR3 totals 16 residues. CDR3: CASSYPMGGVNTEAFF. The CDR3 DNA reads TGTGCCAGCAGCTACCCGATGGGGGGAGTGAACACTGAAGCTTTCTTT. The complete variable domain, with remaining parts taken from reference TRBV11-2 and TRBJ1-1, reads EAGVAQSPRYKIIEKRQSVAFWCNPISGHATLYWYQQILGQGPKLLIQFQNNGVVDDSQLPKDRFSAERLKGVDSTLKIQPAKLEDSAVYLCASSYPMGGVNTEAFFGQGTRLTVV.

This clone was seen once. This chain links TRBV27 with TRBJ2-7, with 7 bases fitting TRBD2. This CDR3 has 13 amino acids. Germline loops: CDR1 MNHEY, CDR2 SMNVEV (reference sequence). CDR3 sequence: CASGSGFSYEQYF. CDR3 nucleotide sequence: TGTGCTAGCGGGTCAGGGTTTTCCTACGAGCAGTACTTC.

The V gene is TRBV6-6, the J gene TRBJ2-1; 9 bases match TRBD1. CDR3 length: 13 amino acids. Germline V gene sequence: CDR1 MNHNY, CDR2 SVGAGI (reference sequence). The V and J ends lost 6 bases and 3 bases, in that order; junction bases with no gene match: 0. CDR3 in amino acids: CASRGQGYNEQFF. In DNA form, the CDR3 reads TGTGCCAGCAGGGGACAGGGCTACAATGAGCAGTTCTTC.

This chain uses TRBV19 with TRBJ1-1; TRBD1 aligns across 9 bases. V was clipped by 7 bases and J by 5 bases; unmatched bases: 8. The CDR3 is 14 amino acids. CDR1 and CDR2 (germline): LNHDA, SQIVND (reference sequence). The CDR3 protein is CASTPQGARTEAFF. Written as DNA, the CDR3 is TGTGCCAGTACCCCACAGGGGGCGCGGACTGAAGCTTTCTTT.

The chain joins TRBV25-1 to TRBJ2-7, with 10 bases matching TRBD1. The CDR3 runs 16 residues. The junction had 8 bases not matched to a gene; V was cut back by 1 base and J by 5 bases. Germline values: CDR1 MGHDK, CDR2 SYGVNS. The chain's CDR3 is CASSEWGGTGDDEQYF. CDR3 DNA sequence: TGTGCCAGCAGTGAATGGGGGGGGACAGGGGACGACGAGCAGTACTTC.

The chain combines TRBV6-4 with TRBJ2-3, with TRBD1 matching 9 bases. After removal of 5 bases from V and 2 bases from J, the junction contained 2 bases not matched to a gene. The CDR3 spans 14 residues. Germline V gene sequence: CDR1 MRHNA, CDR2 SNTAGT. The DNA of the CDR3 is TGTGCCAGCAGTCAACAGGGGGCCACAGATACGCAGTATTTT. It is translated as CASSQQGATDTQYF.

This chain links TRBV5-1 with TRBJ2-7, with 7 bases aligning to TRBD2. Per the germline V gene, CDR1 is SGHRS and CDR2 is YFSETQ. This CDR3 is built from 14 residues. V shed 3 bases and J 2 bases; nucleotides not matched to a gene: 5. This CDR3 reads CASSWGGGPYEQYF. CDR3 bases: TGCGCCAGCAGCTGGGGGGGAGGGCCCTACGAGCAGTACTTC.